The rows below give T cell receptor beta chains drawn from one sample of a study of blood T cell repertoires in COVID-19. The method was immunoSEQ multiplex PCR; TCRdb's version includes in-frame clones alone and lacks a portion of them. The data show about 50,000 clones, 85% to 90% seen once. Sample: peripheral blood. The receptor source for this set is a human donor in a cohort sampled during active COVID-19. Each CDR3 is given with its conserved first and last residue. The order of the fields is J gene, V gene, clone size, CDR3 protein. Clone sizes are given selectively: once, few, many, or a class where the clone is expanded.

J: TRBJ1-3
V: TRBV19
size: -
CDR3: CASSPRTGNTIYF

J: TRBJ2-4
V: TRBV9
size: -
CDR3: CASSVKQEGNIQYF

J: TRBJ2-1
V: TRBV4-1
size: -
CDR3: CASSPLEGATNEQFF

J: TRBJ1-3
V: TRBV7-3
size: -
CDR3: CASSLTAGGEGNTIYF

J: TRBJ2-7
V: TRBV5-4
size: few
CDR3: CASSLRRVGEQYF

J: TRBJ2-3
V: TRBV30
size: -
CDR3: CAWSPPSSAQYF

J: TRBJ1-1
V: TRBV7-9
size: -
CDR3: CASSLKLGTEAFF

J: TRBJ2-7
V: TRBV5-5
size: -
CDR3: CASSQRLAESYEQYF

J: TRBJ1-5
V: TRBV9
size: -
CDR3: CASSSTANSNQPQHF

J: TRBJ2-7
V: TRBV6-2/TRBV6-3
size: -
CDR3: CASSRQILAGAKTYEQYF

J: TRBJ2-2
V: TRBV7-9
size: -
CDR3: CASSSQGKDTGELFF

J: TRBJ2-7
V: TRBV4-1
size: -
CDR3: CASSQGGDRPTYEQYF

J: TRBJ1-5
V: TRBV6-5
size: -
CDR3: CASSYGTGSQPQHF

J: TRBJ2-7
V: TRBV7-9
size: few
CDR3: CASSPRGLASSYEQYF

J: TRBJ2-1
V: TRBV27
size: once
CDR3: CASSLPDRVTRNEQFF

J: TRBJ2-1
V: TRBV5-1
size: -
CDR3: CASSTPTSGQAGNEQFF

J: TRBJ1-4
V: TRBV9
size: -
CDR3: CASSGTPTNEKLFF

J: TRBJ2-7
V: TRBV7-6
size: -
CDR3: CASSIEAGGLLDEQYF

J: TRBJ2-2
V: TRBV6-5
size: once
CDR3: CATGQRTGELFF

J: TRBJ1-1
V: TRBV28
size: -
CDR3: CASSLGRNTEAFF

J: TRBJ1-5
V: TRBV6-5
size: -
CDR3: CASSQRTGGNQPQHF

J: TRBJ2-7
V: TRBV7-2
size: few
CDR3: CASSLQGESYEQYF

J: TRBJ2-7
V: TRBV5-6
size: few
CDR3: CASSSRMGAATYEQYF

J: TRBJ2-7
V: TRBV11-2
size: -
CDR3: CASRRQGEVSYEQYF